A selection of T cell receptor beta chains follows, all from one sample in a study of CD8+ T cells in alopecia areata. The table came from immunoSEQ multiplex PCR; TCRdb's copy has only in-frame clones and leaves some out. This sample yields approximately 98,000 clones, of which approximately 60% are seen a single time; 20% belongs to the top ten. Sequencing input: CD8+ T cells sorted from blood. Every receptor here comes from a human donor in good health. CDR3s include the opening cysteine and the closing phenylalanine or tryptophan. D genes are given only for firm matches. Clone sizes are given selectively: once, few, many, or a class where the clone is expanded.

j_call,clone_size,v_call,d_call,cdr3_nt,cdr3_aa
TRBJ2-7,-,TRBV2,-,TGTGCCAGCCGGAAGGTCCCCTCCTACGAGCAGTACTTC,CASRKVPSYEQYF
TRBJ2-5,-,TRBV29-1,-,TGCAGCGTTGTGATTAGGGGTTTAGGGACCCAGTACTTC,CSVVIRGLGTQYF
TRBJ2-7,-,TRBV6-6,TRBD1,TGTGCCAGCAGTTACGGGACAGGGATCGAGCAGTACTTC,CASSYGTGIEQYF
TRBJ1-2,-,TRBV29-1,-,TGCAGCGTTGACGTAGGGGGGCCCTTCCTCTATGGCTACACCTTC,CSVDVGGPFLYGYTF
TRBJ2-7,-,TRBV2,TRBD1,TGTGCCAGCAGCCGGGACAGCTTATGGATCGAGCAGTACTTC,CASSRDSLWIEQYF
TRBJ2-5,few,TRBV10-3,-,TGTGCCATCAGTGAGGCAGGGAGGGAGACCCAGTACTTC,CAISEAGRETQYF
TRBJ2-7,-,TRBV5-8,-,TGTGCCAGCAGCTTATGGTACGAGCAGTACTTC,CASSLWYEQYF
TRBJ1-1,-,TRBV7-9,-,TGTGCCAGCAGTCCACCAGGGACACCGGATGAAGCTTTCTTT,CASSPPGTPDEAFF
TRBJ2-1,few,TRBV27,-,TGTGCCAGCAGTTTAGTCAGCTCCTACAATGAGCAGTTCTTC,CASSLVSSYNEQFF
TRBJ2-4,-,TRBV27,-,TGTGCCAGCAGTGCCGATGCCAAAAACATTCAGTACTTC,CASSADAKNIQYF
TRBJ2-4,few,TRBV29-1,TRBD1,TGCAGCGTTGAAGACGGCTTGACAGGGAGCCCTCGGTTC,CSVEDGLTGSPRF
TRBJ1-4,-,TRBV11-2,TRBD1,TGTGCCAGCAGCCCCTGGTACCCAGGGGGGACTGAAAAACTGTTTTTT,CASSPWYPGGTEKLFF
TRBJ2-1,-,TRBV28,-,TGTGCCAGCAGTCCCTACGCTGCGGGGAGCTCCTACAATGAGCAGTTCTTC,CASSPYAAGSSYNEQFF